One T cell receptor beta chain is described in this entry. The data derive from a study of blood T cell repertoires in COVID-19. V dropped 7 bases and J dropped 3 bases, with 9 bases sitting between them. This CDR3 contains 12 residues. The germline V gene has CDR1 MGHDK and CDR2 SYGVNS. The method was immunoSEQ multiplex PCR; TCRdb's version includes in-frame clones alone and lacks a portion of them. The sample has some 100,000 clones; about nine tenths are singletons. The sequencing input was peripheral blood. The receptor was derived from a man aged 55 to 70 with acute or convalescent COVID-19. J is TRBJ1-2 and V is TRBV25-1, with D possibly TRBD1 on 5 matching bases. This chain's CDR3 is CASTAGDYGYTF. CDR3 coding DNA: TGTGCCAGCACTGCGGGGGACTATGGCTACACCTTC.